This T cell receptor (beta chain) was profiled in a study of blood T cell repertoires in COVID-19. In the study overall: T cells, B-cell-depleted T cells, or PBMCs provided the cDNA or gDNA that served as material.

The germline V gene encodes CDR1 SGDLS and CDR2 YYNGEE. With 3 bases removed from V and 2 bases from J, the gap between germline ends came to 15 bases. The CDR3 contains 15 residues. Original handling: Researchers report that nucleated cell counts were estimated from reference gene primer amplification. Sequencing was performed with immunoSEQ multiplex PCR; in TCRdb, only in-frame clones are kept and a portion is missing. V, J and clone size were drawn from that table, and D and trimming were deduced from the DNA. The table has roughly 47,000 clones, 70% to 90% seen once; the top ten hold around 30%. Seattle's enrolled individuals joined amid active infection and were then monitored longitudinally.

The chain combines TRBV9 with TRBJ2-7, with D perhaps TRBD1 (6 bases). What was sequenced was peripheral blood. The receptor was isolated from a woman of 80 years or more with COVID-19, enrolled during active disease. DNA for the CDR3: TGTGCCAGCAGCGAGGGCCCGGACAGTCCCTACGAGCAGTACTTC. Residues: CASSEGPDSPYEQYF.